This T cell receptor beta chain was recovered during a study of molecular identifiers for immune sequencing clone quantification. TCRdb re-derived calls from the PCR reads in MiXCR, one entry per CDR3 protein. The table has about 640,000 distinct CDR3 sequences, about 20% seen once. This clonotype was counted between two and nine times. The clonotype originates from a human donor in good health. Some libraries in this study had Jurkat cell RNA spiked in. The sample comprised naive CD8+ T cells from blood, with Jurkat cell RNA spiked in. Subset in this sample: FACS-sorted CD8+CD4-CCR7+CD45RA+ naive T cells.

The CDR3 sequence is CASKLAGVSFNEQFF. The CDR3 nucleotides read TGTGCCAGCAAGCTAGCGGGGGTGAGTTTCAATGAGCAGTTCTTC. The V gene is TRBV2, the J gene TRBJ2-1; 10 bases are a match to TRBD2. Germline CDR1 is SNHLY and CDR2 is FYNNEI. The CDR3 runs to 15 residues. Trimming cost V 7 bases and J 6 bases; bases outside gene matches: 9.